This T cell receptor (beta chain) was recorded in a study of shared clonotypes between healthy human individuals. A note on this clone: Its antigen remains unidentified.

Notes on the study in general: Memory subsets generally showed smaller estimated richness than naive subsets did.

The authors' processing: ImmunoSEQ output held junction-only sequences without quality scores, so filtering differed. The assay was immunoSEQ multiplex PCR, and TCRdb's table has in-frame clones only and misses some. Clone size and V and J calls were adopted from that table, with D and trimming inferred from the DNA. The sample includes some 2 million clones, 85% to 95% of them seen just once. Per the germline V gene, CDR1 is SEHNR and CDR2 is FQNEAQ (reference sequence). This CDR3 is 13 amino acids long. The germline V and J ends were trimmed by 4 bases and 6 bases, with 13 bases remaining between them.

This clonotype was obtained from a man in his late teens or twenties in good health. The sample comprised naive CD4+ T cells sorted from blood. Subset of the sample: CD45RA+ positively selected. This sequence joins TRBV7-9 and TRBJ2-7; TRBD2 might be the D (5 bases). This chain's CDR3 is CASSSTSSSEQYF. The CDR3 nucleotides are TGTGCCAGCAGCTCCACTAGTTCGAGCGAGCAGTACTTC.